The clone carrying this T cell receptor (beta chain) was counted a few times. This sample stems from a study of T cells in Graves' hyperthyroidism and ophthalmopathy. Amplification targeted TCR beta CDR3 regions from RNA transcripts. The TCR CDR3 first-round RT-PCR relied on the HTBI primer set. TCRdb passed the multiplex PCR reads through MiXCR, listing each CDR3 protein once. Here the sample spans approximately 220,000 distinct CDR3 sequences, about 18% being singletons. This TCR was sampled from a man aged 40-49 years with Graves' hyperthyroidism. The specimen sequenced was blood.

This CDR3 reads CASSPDRAVGFF. DNA of the CDR3: TGTGCCAGCAGCCCGGACAGGGCTGTCGGGTTCTTC. The rearrangement links TRBV7-6 to TRBJ2-1, with 8 nucleotides matching TRBD1. The CDR3 is 12 residues long. Germline assignment: CDR1 SGHVS and CDR2 FNYEAQ. V was clipped by 5 bases and J by 15 bases; unmatched bases: 9. Full variable domain (outside the CDR3, taken from reference TRBV7-6 and TRBJ2-1): GAGVSQSPRYKVTKRGQDVALRCDPISGHVSLYWYRQALGQGPEFLTYFNYEAQQDKSGLPNDRFSAERPEGSISTLTIQRTEQRDSAMYRCASSPDRAVGFFGPGTRLTVL.